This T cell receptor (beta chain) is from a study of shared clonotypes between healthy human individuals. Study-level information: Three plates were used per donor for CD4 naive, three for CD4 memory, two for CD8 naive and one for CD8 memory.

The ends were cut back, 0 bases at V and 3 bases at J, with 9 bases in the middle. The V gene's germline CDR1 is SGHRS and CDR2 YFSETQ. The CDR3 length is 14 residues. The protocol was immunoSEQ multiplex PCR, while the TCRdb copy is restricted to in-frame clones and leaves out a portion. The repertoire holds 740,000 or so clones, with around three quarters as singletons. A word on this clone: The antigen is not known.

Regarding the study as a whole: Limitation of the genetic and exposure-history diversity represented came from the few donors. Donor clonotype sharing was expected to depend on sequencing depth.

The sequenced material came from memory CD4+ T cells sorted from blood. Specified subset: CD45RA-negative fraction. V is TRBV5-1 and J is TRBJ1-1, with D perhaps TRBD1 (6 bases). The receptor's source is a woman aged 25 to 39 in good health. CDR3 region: CASSLGYRDTEAFF. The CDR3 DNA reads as TGCGCCAGCAGCTTGGGTTACAGGGACACTGAAGCTTTCTTT.